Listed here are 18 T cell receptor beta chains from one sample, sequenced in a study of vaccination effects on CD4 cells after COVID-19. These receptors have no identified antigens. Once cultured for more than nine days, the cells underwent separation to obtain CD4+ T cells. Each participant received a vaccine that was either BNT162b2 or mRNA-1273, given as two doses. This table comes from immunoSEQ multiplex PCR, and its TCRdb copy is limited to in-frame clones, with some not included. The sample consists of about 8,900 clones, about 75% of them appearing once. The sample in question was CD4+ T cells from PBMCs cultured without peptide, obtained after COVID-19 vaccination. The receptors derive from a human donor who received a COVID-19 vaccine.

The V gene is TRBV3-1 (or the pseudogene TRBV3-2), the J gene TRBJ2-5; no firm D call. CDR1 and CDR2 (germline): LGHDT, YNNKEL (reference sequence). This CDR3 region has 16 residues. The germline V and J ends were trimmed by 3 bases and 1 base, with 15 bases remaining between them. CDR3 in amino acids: CASSHPTTGPQETQYF. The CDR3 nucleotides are TGTGCCAGCAGCCACCCAACGACTGGCCCCCAAGAGACCCAGTACTTC.

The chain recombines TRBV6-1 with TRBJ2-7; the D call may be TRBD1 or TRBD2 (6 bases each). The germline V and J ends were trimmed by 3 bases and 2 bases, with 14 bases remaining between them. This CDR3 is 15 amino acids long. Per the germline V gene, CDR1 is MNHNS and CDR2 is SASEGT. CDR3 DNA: TGTGCCAGCAGTGATTTGGGGGGCCTTACCTACGAGCAGTACTTC. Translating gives CASSDLGGLTYEQYF.

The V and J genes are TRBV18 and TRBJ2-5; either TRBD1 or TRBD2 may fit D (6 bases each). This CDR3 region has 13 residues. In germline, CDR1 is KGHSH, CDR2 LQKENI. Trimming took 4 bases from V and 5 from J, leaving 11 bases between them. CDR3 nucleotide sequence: TGTGCCAGCTCACTAGGGGGGCTGGAGACCCAGTACTTC. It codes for CASSLGGLETQYF. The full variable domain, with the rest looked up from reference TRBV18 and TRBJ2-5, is NAGVMQNPRHLVRRRGQEARLRCSPMKGHSHVYWYRQLPEEGLKFMVYLQKENIIDESGMPKERFSAEFPKEGPSILRIQQVVRGDSAAYFCASSLGGLETQYFGPGTRLLVL.

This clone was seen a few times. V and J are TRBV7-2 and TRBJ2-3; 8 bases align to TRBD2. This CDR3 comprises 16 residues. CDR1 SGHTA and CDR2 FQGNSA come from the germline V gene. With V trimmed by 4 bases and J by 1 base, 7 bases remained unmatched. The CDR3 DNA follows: TGTGCCAGCAGCTCCCCCATGACTAGCGGCACAGATACGCAGTATTTT. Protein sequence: CASSSPMTSGTDTQYF.

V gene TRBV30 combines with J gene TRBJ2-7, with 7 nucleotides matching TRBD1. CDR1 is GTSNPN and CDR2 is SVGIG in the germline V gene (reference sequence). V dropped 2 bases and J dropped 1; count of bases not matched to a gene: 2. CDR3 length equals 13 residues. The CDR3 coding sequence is TGTGCCTGGAGTCTCAGGGGGTCCTACGAGCAGTACTTC. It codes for CAWSLRGSYEQYF.

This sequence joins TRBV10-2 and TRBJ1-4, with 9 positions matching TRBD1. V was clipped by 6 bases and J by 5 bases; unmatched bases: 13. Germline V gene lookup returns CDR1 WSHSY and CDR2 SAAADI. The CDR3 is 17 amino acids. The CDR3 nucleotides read TGCGCCAGCAGGGATCACGCTTGGACAGGGGAAAATGAAAAACTGTTTTTT. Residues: CASRDHAWTGENEKLFF.

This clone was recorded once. CDR3 nucleotide sequence: TGTGCTAGTGGTCCAGGACAGGGGGAGAATGAAAAACTGTTTTTT. This gives the protein CASGPGQGENEKLFF. The chain links TRBV12-5 to TRBJ1-4; TRBD1 matches 10 bases. The CDR3 consists of 15 residues. J gave up 5 bases and V 5 bases, and 5 bases lay outside the gene matches. Germline assignment: CDR1 LGHNT and CDR2 FRNRAP. The variable domain in full, with the rest retrieved from reference TRBV12-5 and TRBJ1-4, is DARVTQTPRHKVTEMGQEVTMRCQPILGHNTVFWYRQTMMQGLELLAYFRNRAPLDDSGMPKDRFSAEMPDATLATLKIQPSEPRDSAVYFCASGPGQGENEKLFFGSGTQLSVL.

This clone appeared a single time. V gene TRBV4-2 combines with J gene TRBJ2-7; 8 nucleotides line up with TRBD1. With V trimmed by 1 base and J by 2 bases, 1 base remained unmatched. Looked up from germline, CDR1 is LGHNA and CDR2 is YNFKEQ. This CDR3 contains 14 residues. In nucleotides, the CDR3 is TGTGCCAGCAGCCAAGCGGACAGGGCCTACGAGCAGTACTTC. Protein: CASSQADRAYEQYF.

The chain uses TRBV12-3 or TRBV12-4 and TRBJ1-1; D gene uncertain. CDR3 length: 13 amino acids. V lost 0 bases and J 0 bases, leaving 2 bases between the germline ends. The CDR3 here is CASSLAMNTEAFF. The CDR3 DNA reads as TGTGCCAGCAGTTTAGCGATGAACACTGAAGCTTTCTTT.

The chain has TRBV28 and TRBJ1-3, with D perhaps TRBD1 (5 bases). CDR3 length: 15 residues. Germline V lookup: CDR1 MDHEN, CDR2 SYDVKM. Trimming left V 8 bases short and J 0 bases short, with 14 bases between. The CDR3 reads CASQQGTTSGNTIYF. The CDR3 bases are TGTGCCAGCCAACAAGGGACTACCTCTGGAAACACCATATATTTT.

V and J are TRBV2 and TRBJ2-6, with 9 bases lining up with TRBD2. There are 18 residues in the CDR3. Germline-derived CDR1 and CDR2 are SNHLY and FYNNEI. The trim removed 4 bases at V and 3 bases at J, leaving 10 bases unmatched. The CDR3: CASSVSGGRVFGANVLTF. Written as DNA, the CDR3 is TGTGCCAGCAGTGTCAGCGGGGGGCGCGTTTTTGGGGCCAACGTCCTGACTTTC.

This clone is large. CDR3 nucleotide sequence: TGCAGTTCGGGGGACTACACCTTC. It yields the protein CSSGDYTF. The V call is TRBV20-1, the J call TRBJ1-2, with D possibly being TRBD1 (5 bases). The CDR3 sequence is 8 residues long. The V end was cut by 8 bases, the J end by 10 bases, with 8 bases between. CDR1 and CDR2 from the germline V gene are DFQATT and SNEGSKA (reference sequence).

The CDR3, as DNA: TGTGCCAGCAGTTCTCTCTCCTACGAGCAGTACTTC. It specifies CASSSLSYEQYF. J is TRBJ2-7 and V is TRBV28, with D unclear. CDR1 is MDHEN and CDR2 is SYDVKM in the germline V gene. The length of the CDR3 is 12 residues. Trimming pared 4 bases from V and 0 bases from J, leaving 4 bases between.

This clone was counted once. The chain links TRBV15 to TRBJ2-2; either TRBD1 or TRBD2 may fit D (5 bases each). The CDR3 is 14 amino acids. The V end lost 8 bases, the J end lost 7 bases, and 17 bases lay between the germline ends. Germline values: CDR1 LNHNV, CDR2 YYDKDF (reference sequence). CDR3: CATSLGTKDGELFF. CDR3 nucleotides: TGTGCCACCTCCCTCGGGACCAAGGACGGGGAGCTGTTTTTT.

The DNA for the CDR3 is TGTGCCAGCAGCCAGGGGAACATCTATGGCTACACCTTC. This sequence encodes CASSQGNIYGYTF. The rearrangement links TRBV3-1 (or the pseudogene TRBV3-2) to TRBJ1-2; no definite D call. Trimming removed 3 bases from V and 4 bases from J, with 9 bases in between. Per germline, CDR1 LGHDT and CDR2 YNNKEL (reference sequence). The CDR3 contains 13 residues.

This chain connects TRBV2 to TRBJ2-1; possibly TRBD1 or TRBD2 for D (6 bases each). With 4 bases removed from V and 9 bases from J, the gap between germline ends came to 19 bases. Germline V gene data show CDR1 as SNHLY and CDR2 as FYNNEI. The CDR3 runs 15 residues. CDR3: CASSGDLIEGVEQFF. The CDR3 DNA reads TGTGCCAGCAGTGGGGACTTAATAGAGGGGGTTGAGCAGTTCTTC. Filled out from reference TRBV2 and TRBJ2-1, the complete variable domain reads EPEVTQTPSHQVTQMGQEVILRCVPISNHLYFYWYRQILGQKVEFLVSFYNNEISEKSEIFDDQFSVERPDGSNFTLKIRSTKLEDSAMYFCASSGDLIEGVEQFFGPGTRLTVL.

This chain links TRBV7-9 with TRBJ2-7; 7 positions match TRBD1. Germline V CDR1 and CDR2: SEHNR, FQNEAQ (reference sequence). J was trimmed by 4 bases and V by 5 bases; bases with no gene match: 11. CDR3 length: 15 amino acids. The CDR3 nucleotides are TGTGCCAGCAGCAATCCCGGGACAGCGATATACGAGCAGTACTTC. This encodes CASSNPGTAIYEQYF.

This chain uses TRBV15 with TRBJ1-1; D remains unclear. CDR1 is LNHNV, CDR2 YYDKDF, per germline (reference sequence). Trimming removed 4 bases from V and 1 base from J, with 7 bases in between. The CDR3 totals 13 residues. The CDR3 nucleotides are TGTGCCACCAGCACGCAGGAGAACACTGAAGCTTTCTTT. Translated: CATSTQENTEAFF.